Below are 22 T cell receptor beta chains sequenced from a single sample in a study of siplizumab effects on memory and regulatory T cells. The method was immunoSEQ multiplex PCR; TCRdb's version includes in-frame clones alone and lacks a portion of them. The sample carries roughly 120,000 clones, around 94% recorded once. What was sequenced was non-Treg CD4+ T cells sorted from blood. These receptors came from a human donor in good health.

The V gene is TRBV5-4, the J gene TRBJ1-4; TRBD1 matches 7 bases. J was trimmed by 2 bases and V by 4 bases; bases with no gene match: 5. CDR1 is SGHNT and CDR2 is YYREEE in the germline V gene (reference sequence). The CDR3 covers 15 residues. CDR3 sequence: CASSPGGQTNEKLFF. The DNA of the CDR3 is TGTGCCAGCAGCCCCGGGGGACAGACTAATGAAAAACTGTTTTTT.

The V gene is TRBV7-2, the J gene TRBJ2-2; maybe TRBD2 (5 bases). Germline V gene data show CDR1 as SGHTA and CDR2 as FQGNSA. Trimming stripped 4 bases from V and 6 bases from J, with 18 bases between. The CDR3 totals 16 residues. This CDR3 reads CASSYRRGSDSGELFF. As DNA, the CDR3 is TGTGCCAGCAGCTATCGGAGAGGGTCAGACTCCGGGGAGCTGTTTTTT.

CDR3 sequence: CASSLEETQYF. In DNA, the CDR3 is TGTGCCAGCTCCTTGGAGGAGACCCAGTACTTC. The chain has TRBV18 and TRBJ2-5, with no clear D. CDR1 and CDR2 (germline): KGHSH, LQKENI. CDR3 length: 11 amino acids. Trimming removed 6 bases from V and 5 bases from J, with 7 bases in between. The variable domain in full, with the rest retrieved from reference TRBV18 and TRBJ2-5, is NAGVMQNPRHLVRRRGQEARLRCSPMKGHSHVYWYRQLPEEGLKFMVYLQKENIIDESGMPKERFSAEFPKEGPSILRIQQVVRGDSAAYFCASSLEETQYFGPGTRLLVL.

The chain combines TRBV5-8 with TRBJ2-6; TRBD1 might be the D (5 bases). Looked up from germline, CDR1 is SGHTS and CDR2 is YDEGEE. Trimming took 4 bases from V and 2 from J, leaving 10 bases between them. This CDR3 comprises 15 residues. The CDR3 reads CASSVGQAGANVLTF. In nucleotides, the CDR3 is TGTGCCAGCAGCGTTGGACAAGCTGGGGCCAACGTCCTGACTTTC.

The table lists this clone with a few counts. This chain connects TRBV12-5 to TRBJ2-2, with 7 positions matching TRBD1. The CDR3 length is 16 residues. Losses at the gene ends were 5 bases for V and 1 base for J; bases not matched to a gene: 7. Germline V gene lookup returns CDR1 LGHNT and CDR2 FRNRAP. The CDR3 is CASGPPGQKNTGELFF. CDR3 DNA sequence: TGTGCTAGTGGTCCACCGGGACAGAAGAACACCGGGGAGCTGTTTTTT.

The chain couples TRBV28 to TRBJ1-4; D is unresolved. The ends were cut back, 5 bases at V and 7 bases at J, with 17 bases in the middle. Germline loops: CDR1 MDHEN, CDR2 SYDVKM. This CDR3 is 15 amino acids long. Here the CDR3 reads CASSPISRRVEKLFF. The CDR3 DNA is TGTGCCAGCAGTCCGATCTCGAGGAGGGTTGAAAAACTGTTTTTT. Variable domain in full (rest from reference TRBV28 and TRBJ1-4): DVKVTQSSRYLVKRTGEKVFLECVQDMDHENMFWYRQDPGLGLRLIYFSYDVKMKEKGDIPEGYSVSREKKERFSLILESASTNQTSMYLCASSPISRRVEKLFFGSGTQLSVL.

This clone was seen just once. The rearrangement links TRBV30 to TRBJ2-5, with TRBD1 matching 7 bases. The J call is doubtful: the DNA matches TRBJ2-7 better. The germline V gene encodes CDR1 GTSNPN and CDR2 SVGIG (reference sequence). The CDR3 consists of 14 residues. The CDR3 loop reads CAWNRDSGPYEQYF. The CDR3 bases are TGTGCCTGGAACCGGGACAGCGGCCCCTACGAGCAGTACTTC.

A few counts support this clone. The chain has TRBV7-9 and TRBJ1-1; TRBD1 matches at 9 bases. Unmatched junction bases numbered 5, after V lost 5 bases and J lost 4 bases. Per the germline V gene, CDR1 is SEHNR and CDR2 is FQNEAQ (reference sequence). This CDR3 comprises 14 residues. The DNA of the CDR3 is TGTGCCAGCAGCACAGGGGGCTCGATCACTGAAGCTTTCTTT. It is translated as CASSTGGSITEAFF.

The genes are TRBV5-4 and TRBJ2-5, with 9 bases aligning to TRBD1. Unmatched junction bases numbered 4, after V lost 1 base and J lost 3 bases. Germline CDR1 SGHNT, CDR2 YYREEE (reference sequence). CDR3 length: 15 amino acids. CDR3: CASSLPGQGKETQYF. The CDR3 DNA sequence: TGTGCCAGCAGCTTGCCGGGACAGGGAAAAGAGACCCAGTACTTC.

The chain is built from TRBV5-4 and TRBJ2-5, with 7 bases lining up with TRBD1. Germline CDR1 reads SGHNT; CDR2 reads YYREEE (reference sequence). V was clipped by 0 bases and J by 4 bases; unmatched bases: 9. The CDR3 extends over 16 amino acids. The chain's CDR3 is CASSLGGIQGLETQYF. Here the CDR3 DNA reads TGTGCCAGCAGCTTGGGTGGGATACAGGGGCTAGAGACCCAGTACTTC.

The gene calls are TRBV5-6 and TRBJ2-3; D is perhaps TRBD1 (8 bases). Germline V gene sequence: CDR1 SGHDT, CDR2 YYEEEE. V lost 1 base to trimming and J lost 2 bases, with 14 bases between them. The CDR3 is 16 amino acids. The CDR3: CASSLFTGGDTDTQYF. The CDR3 coding sequence is TGTGCCAGCAGCTTGTTTACAGGGGGGGACACAGATACGCAGTATTTT.

The chain links TRBV5-8 to TRBJ1-4; D is ambiguous. Trimming removed 4 bases from V and 3 bases from J, with 13 bases in between. The CDR3 runs to 15 residues. Germline CDR1 reads SGHTS; CDR2 reads YDEGEE. The CDR3 nucleotides read TGTGCCAGCAGCGTAGGCCTCACGGCTAATGAAAAACTGTTTTTT. Residues: CASSVGLTANEKLFF.

V usage is TRBV10-3 and J usage is TRBJ2-5, with D possibly being TRBD1 (5 bases). CDR3 length equals 11 residues. The germline V gene encodes CDR1 ENHRY and CDR2 SYGVKD. The V gene lost 10 bases and the J gene lost 5 bases, with 11 bases spanning the gap. CDR3 in amino acids: CATQGRETQYF. CDR3 DNA sequence: TGTGCCACGCAGGGAAGGGAGACCCAGTACTTC.

The sample holds one count of this clone. This chain uses TRBV4-2 with TRBJ2-7; 11 bases fit TRBD2. CDR1 and CDR2 from the germline V gene are LGHNA and YNFKEQ. There are 15 residues in the CDR3. J gave up 3 bases and V 4 bases, and 5 bases lay outside the gene matches. Here the CDR3 reads CASSPQTSGVYEQYF. CDR3 nucleotides: TGTGCCAGCAGCCCCCAGACTAGCGGGGTCTACGAGCAGTACTTC.

The rearrangement joins TRBV13 to TRBJ1-2; 7 nucleotides agree with TRBD1. The V gene end was trimmed by 5 bases and the J gene end by 1 base; junction bases not matched to a gene: 7. This CDR3 contains 15 residues. From germline, CDR1 is PRHDT and CDR2 FYEKMQ (reference sequence). The CDR3 nucleotides read TGTGCCAGCAGCCGAACAGGGGACAATAACTATGGCTACACCTTC. This sequence encodes CASSRTGDNNYGYTF.

This chain joins TRBV18 and TRBJ1-4; TRBD1 agrees at 8 bases. This CDR3 contains 20 residues. The germline gives CDR1 KGHSH, CDR2 LQKENI. Trimming took 2 bases from V and 0 from J; bases not matched to a gene: 14. In nucleotides, the CDR3 is TGTGCCAGCTCACCAGCTATTTACCAGGGGGCCGGTGCAACTAATGAAAAACTGTTTTTT. Amino acid sequence: CASSPAIYQGAGATNEKLFF.

The chain joins TRBV4-1 to TRBJ2-7; D is undetermined. The CDR3 runs to 14 residues. V lost 1 base and J 3 bases, leaving 10 bases between the germline ends. Germline V lookup: CDR1 MGHRA, CDR2 YSYEKL. The CDR3 region has the DNA TGCGCCAGCAGCCAAGTAGGCCAGAACTACGAGCAGTACTTC. This encodes CASSQVGQNYEQYF.

The chain links TRBV7-9 to TRBJ2-7; TRBD1 matches 8 bases. CDR1 and CDR2 (germline): SEHNR, FQNEAQ (reference sequence). This CDR3 has 13 amino acids. The J segment lost 7 bases and the V segment lost 5 bases, leaving 7 bases of the junction unmatched. This chain's CDR3 is CASSQDRVGEQYF. CDR3 DNA: TGTGCCAGCAGCCAGGACAGGGTTGGGGAGCAGTACTTC.

The J gene is TRBJ2-3, the V gene TRBV18; 7 bases align to TRBD1. J gave up 2 bases and V 3 bases, and 8 bases lay outside the gene matches. CDR1 and CDR2 from the germline V gene are KGHSH and LQKENI. CDR3 length: 16 amino acids. The CDR3 coding sequence is TGTGCCAGCTCACCGCCACAGGGGATGGTCACAGATACGCAGTATTTT. Amino acid sequence: CASSPPQGMVTDTQYF.

The sample holds one count of this clone. This CDR3 is CASSSGSQETQYF. The CDR3 DNA reads as TGCGCCAGCAGCTCGGGGTCTCAAGAGACCCAGTACTTC. The V and J genes are TRBV5-1 and TRBJ2-5; D perhaps matches TRBD2 (5 bases). The germline V gene encodes CDR1 SGHRS and CDR2 YFSETQ. This CDR3 is 13 amino acids long. With 3 bases removed from V and 2 bases from J, the gap between germline ends came to 8 bases.

The chain employs TRBV5-6 and TRBJ2-3; D possibly corresponds to TRBD1 (5 bases). Germline CDR1 and CDR2: SGHDT and YYEEEE. V lost 0 bases and J lost 0, with 8 bases in between. CDR3 length equals 15 residues. The CDR3 is CASSLDRISTDTQYF. CDR3 bases: TGTGCCAGCAGCTTGGACAGGATAAGCACAGATACGCAGTATTTT.

This sequence joins TRBV30 and TRBJ2-3, with D perhaps assigned TRBD1 or TRBD2 (5 bases each). This CDR3 has 15 residues. Germline assignment: CDR1 GTSNPN and CDR2 SVGIG (reference sequence). Trimming cost V 0 bases and J 2 bases, with 12 bases left between them. CDR3 bases: TGTGCCTGGAGTGTTGCGAGAGGGGCCACAGATACGCAGTATTTT. This translates into CAWSVARGATDTQYF.